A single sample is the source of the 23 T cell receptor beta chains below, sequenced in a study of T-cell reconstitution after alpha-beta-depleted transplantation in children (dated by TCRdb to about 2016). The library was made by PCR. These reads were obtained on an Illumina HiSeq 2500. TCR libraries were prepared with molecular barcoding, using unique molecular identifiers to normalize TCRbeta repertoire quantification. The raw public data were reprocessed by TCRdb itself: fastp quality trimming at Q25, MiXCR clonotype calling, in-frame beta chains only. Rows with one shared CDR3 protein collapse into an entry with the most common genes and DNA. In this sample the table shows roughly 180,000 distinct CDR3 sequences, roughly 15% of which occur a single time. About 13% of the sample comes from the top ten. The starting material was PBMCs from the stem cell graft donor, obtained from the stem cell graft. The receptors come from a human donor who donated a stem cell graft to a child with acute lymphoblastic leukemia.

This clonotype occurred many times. CDR3 amino acids: CASRDRGQGAGGLSYNEQFF. The CDR3 coding sequence is TGTGCCAGCAGAGACAGGGGGCAAGGGGCGGGAGGCCTCTCCTACAATGAGCAGTTCTTC. The chain carries TRBV25-1 and TRBJ2-1, with TRBD1 matching 10 bases. The CDR3 covers 20 residues. With V trimmed by 6 bases and J by 0 bases, 17 bases remained unmatched. Germline V gives CDR1 MGHDK, CDR2 SYGVNS.

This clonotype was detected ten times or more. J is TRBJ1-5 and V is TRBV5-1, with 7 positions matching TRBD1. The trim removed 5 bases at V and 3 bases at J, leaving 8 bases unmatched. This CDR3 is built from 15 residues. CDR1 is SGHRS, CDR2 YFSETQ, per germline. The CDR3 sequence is CASRPTGIDNQPQHF. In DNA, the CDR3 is TGCGCCAGCAGGCCGACAGGGATTGACAATCAGCCCCAGCATTTT. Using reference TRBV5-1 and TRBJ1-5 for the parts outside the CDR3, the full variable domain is KAGVTQTPRYLIKTRGQQVTLSCSPISGHRSVSWYQQTPGQGLQFLFEYFSETQRNKGNFPGRFSGRQFSNSRSEMNVSTLELGDSALYLCASRPTGIDNQPQHFGDGTRLSIL.

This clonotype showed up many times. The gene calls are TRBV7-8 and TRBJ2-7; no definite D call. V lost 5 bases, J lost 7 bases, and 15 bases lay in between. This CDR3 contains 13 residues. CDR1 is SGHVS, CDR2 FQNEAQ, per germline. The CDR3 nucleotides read TGTGCCAGCAGCCTGGGGTCCCTGCGAGAGCAGTACTTC. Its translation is CASSLGSLREQYF.

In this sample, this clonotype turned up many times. CDR3 nucleotides: TGTGCCAGCAGCGTAGTCAGGGACGCTGGCTACACCTTC. Translated: CASSVVRDAGYTF. V and J are TRBV9 and TRBJ1-2; D perhaps matches TRBD1 (5 bases). The CDR3 runs to 13 residues. V was clipped by 0 bases and J by 7 bases, with 10 bases between them. CDR1 is SGDLS, CDR2 YYNGEE, per germline.

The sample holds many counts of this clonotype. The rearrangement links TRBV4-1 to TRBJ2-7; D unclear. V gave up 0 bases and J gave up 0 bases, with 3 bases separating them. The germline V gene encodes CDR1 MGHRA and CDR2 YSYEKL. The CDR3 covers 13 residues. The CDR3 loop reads CASSQDRSYEQYF. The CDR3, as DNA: TGCGCCAGCAGCCAAGATCGCTCCTACGAGCAGTACTTC.

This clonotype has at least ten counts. CDR3 residues: CSARGGDRASGGVDTGDTQYF. CDR3 bases: TGCAGTGCTAGAGGGGGAGACAGGGCGTCGGGCGGGGTGGATACAGGAGATACGCAGTATTTT. The gene calls are TRBV20-1 and TRBJ2-3; TRBD1 is a possible D gene (7 bases). Germline V lookup: CDR1 DFQATT, CDR2 SNEGSKA (reference sequence). V shed 1 base and J shed 5 bases, with 34 bases lying between them. CDR3 length: 21 amino acids.

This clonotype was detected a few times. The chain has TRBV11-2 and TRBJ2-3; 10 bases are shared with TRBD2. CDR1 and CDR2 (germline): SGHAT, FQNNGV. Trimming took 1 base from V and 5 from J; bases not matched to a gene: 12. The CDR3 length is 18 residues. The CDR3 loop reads CASSLVTSGRAGGDTQYF. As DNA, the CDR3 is TGTGCCAGCAGCTTAGTAACGAGCGGGAGGGCCGGTGGAGATACGCAGTATTTT. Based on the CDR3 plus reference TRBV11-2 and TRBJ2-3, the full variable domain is EAGVAQSPRYKIIEKRQSVAFWCNPISGHATLYWYQQILGQGPKLLIQFQNNGVVDDSQLPKDRFSAERLKGVDSTLKIQPAKLEDSAVYLCASSLVTSGRAGGDTQYFGPGTRLTVL.

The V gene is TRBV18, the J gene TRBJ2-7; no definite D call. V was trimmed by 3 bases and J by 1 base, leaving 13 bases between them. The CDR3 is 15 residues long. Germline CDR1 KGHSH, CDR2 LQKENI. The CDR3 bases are TGTGCCAGCTCACCCCGGGCAGAGTGGTCCTACGAGCAGTACTTC. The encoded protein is CASSPRAEWSYEQYF.

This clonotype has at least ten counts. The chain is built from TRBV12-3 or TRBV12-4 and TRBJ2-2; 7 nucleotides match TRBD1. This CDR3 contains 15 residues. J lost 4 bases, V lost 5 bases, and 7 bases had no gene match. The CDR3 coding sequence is TGTGCCAGCAGTCCGTTACAGGGGATCACCGGGGAGCTGTTTTTT. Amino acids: CASSPLQGITGELFF.

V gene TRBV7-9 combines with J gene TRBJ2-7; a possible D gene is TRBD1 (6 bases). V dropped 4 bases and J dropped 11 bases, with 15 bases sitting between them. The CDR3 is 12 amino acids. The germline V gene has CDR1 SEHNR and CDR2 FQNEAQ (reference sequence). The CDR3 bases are TGTGCCAGCAGCTCCGTGGACAGAGGGGAGTACTTC. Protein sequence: CASSSVDRGEYF.

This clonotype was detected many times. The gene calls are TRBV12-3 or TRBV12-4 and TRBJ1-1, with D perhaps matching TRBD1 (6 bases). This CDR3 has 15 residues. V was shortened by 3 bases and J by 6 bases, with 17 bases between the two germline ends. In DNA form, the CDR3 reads TGTGCCAGCAGTTTCCCCGCGGGGGGGCTCTCTGAAGCTTTCTTT. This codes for CASSFPAGGLSEAFF.

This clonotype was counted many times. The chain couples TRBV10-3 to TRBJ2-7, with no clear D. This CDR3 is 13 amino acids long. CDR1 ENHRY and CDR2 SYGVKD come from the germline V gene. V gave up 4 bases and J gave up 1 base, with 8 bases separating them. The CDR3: CAISVRVSYEQYF. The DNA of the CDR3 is TGTGCCATCAGTGTAAGGGTTTCCTACGAGCAGTACTTC.

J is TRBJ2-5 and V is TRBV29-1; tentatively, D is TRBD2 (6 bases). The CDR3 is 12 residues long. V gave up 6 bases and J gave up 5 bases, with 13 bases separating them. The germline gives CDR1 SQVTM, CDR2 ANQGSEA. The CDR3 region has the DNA TGCAGCGTCGCCGGGACTTACGAGACCCAGTACTTC. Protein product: CSVAGTYETQYF.

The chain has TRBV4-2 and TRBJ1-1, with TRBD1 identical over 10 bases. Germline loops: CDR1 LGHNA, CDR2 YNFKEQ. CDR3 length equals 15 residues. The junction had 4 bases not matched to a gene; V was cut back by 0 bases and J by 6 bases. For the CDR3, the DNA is TGTGCCAGCAGCCAAGACGGACAGGGGGACCCTGAAGCTTTCTTT. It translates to CASSQDGQGDPEAFF.

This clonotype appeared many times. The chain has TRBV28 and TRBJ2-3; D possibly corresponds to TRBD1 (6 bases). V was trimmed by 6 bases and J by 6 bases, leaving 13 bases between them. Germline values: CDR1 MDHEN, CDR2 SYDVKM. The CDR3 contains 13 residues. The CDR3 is CASREGVEDTQYF. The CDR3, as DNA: TGTGCCAGCAGAGAGGGGGTCGAGGATACGCAGTATTTT.

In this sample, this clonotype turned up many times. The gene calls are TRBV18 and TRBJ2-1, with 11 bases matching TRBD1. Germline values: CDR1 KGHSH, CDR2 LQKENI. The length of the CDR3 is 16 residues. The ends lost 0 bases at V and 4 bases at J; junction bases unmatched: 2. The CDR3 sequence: CASSPPGTGGYNEQFF. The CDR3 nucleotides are TGTGCCAGCTCACCACCCGGGACAGGGGGTTACAATGAGCAGTTCTTC. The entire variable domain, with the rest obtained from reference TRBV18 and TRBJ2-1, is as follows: NAGVMQNPRHLVRRRGQEARLRCSPMKGHSHVYWYRQLPEEGLKFMVYLQKENIIDESGMPKERFSAEFPKEGPSILRIQQVVRGDSAAYFCASSPPGTGGYNEQFFGPGTRLTVL.

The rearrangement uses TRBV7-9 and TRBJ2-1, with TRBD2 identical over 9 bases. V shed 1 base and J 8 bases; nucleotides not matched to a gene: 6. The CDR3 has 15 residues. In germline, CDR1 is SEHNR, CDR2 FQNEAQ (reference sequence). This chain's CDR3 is CASSLVSGRPHEQFF. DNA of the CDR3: TGTGCCAGCAGCTTAGTGAGCGGGAGGCCCCATGAGCAGTTCTTC.

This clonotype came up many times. The CDR3 protein is CSAGTGGGEKLFF. For the CDR3, the DNA is TGCAGTGCGGGGACAGGGGGTGGGGAAAAACTGTTTTTT. The J gene is TRBJ1-4, the V gene TRBV20-1, with 11 bases fitting TRBD1. The CDR3 is 13 residues long. The J segment lost 8 bases and the V segment lost 6 bases, leaving 5 bases of the junction unmatched. Germline CDR1 and CDR2: DFQATT and SNEGSKA (reference sequence).

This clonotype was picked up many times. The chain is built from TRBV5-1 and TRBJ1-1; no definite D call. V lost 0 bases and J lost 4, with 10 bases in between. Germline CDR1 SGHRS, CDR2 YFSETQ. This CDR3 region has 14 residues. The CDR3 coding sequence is TGCGCCAGCAGCTTGGCAAGATCGGGCACTGAAGCTTTCTTT. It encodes CASSLARSGTEAFF.

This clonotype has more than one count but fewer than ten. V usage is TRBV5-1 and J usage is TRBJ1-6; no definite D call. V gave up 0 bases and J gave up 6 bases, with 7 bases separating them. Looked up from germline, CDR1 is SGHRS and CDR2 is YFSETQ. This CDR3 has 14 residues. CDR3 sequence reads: CASSLDTSNSPLHF. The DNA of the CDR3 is TGCGCCAGCAGCTTGGACACTTCTAATTCACCCCTCCACTTT.

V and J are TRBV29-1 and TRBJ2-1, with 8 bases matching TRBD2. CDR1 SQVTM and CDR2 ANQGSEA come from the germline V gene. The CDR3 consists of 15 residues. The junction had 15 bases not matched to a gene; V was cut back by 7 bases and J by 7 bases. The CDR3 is CSGLAGTQLTNEQFF. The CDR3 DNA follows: TGCAGCGGCTTAGCGGGGACCCAGCTAACAAATGAGCAGTTCTTC.

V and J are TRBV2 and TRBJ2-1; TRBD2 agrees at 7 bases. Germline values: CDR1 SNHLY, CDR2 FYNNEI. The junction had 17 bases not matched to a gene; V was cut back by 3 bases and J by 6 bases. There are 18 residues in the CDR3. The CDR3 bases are TGTGCCAGCAGTGATCCGTGGGAGCGGGGAGGCTCGGGCAATGAGCAGTTCTTC. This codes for CASSDPWERGGSGNEQFF.

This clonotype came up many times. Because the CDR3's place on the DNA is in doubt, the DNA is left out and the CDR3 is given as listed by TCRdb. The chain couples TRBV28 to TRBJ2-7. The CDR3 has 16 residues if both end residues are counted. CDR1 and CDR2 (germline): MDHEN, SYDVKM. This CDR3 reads CASSTSKRDLPYEQYF.